The 5 T cell receptor beta chains below come from one sample, sequenced in a study of cytomegalovirus exposure and HLA in healthy donors. Data came from immunoSEQ multiplex PCR; TCRdb stores just in-frame clones and leaves some out. This table has about 82,000 clones, around 92% appearing once. The sample comprised PBMCs. The receptors stem from a man in his late teens or twenties in good health and CMV-seronegative.

The V gene is TRBV5-5, the J gene TRBJ1-4, with D possibly TRBD1 on 5 matching bases. The CDR3 covers 14 residues. Per germline, CDR1 SGHKS and CDR2 YYEKEE (reference sequence). V gave up 4 bases and J gave up 4 bases, with 11 bases separating them. The CDR3 bases are TGTGCCAGCAGCAACAATCAGGGTAATGAAAAACTGTTTTTT. It codes for CASSNNQGNEKLFF.

The chain couples TRBV27 to TRBJ2-3; D unresolved. The CDR3 length is 12 residues. Looked up from germline, CDR1 is MNHEY and CDR2 is SMNVEV (reference sequence). Trimming cost V 2 bases and J 6 bases, with 6 bases left between them. The CDR3 sequence: CASSLNSDTQYF. The DNA for the CDR3 is TGTGCCAGCAGTTTAAATTCGGATACGCAGTATTTT.

The chain uses TRBV19 and TRBJ2-7; tentatively, D is TRBD1 (5 bases). Trimming removed 6 bases at V and 5 bases at J, with 17 bases between. This CDR3 is 14 amino acids long. Germline V lookup: CDR1 LNHDA, CDR2 SQIVND (reference sequence). DNA for the CDR3: TGTGCCAGTAGCCGCGGATTATCAGGGAACGAGCAGTACTTC. Protein sequence: CASSRGLSGNEQYF.

In this sample, this clone turned up a few times. The V and J genes are TRBV2 and TRBJ1-6; D uncertain. V lost 6 bases and J 11 bases, leaving 8 bases between the germline ends. The CDR3 loop spans 11 amino acids. Germline V CDR1 and CDR2: SNHLY, FYNNEI. This CDR3 reads CASRRVPPLHF. CDR3 DNA: TGTGCCAGCAGGAGGGTACCACCCCTCCACTTT. Full variable domain (remainder filled in from reference TRBV2 and TRBJ1-6): EPEVTQTPSHQVTQMGQEVILRCVPISNHLYFYWYRQILGQKVEFLVSFYNNEISEKSEIFDDQFSVERPDGSNFTLKIRSTKLEDSAMYFCASRRVPPLHFGNGTRLTVT.

The V call is TRBV5-4, the J call TRBJ2-7; 13 positions match TRBD2. V lost 0 bases, J lost 4 bases, and 4 bases stayed unmatched. The CDR3 loop spans 16 amino acids. Germline CDR1 and CDR2: SGHNT and YYREEE (reference sequence). The CDR3 spells CASSLAGTSGIYEQYF. Written as DNA, the CDR3 is TGTGCCAGCAGCTTGGCGGGGACTAGCGGGATTTACGAGCAGTACTTC.